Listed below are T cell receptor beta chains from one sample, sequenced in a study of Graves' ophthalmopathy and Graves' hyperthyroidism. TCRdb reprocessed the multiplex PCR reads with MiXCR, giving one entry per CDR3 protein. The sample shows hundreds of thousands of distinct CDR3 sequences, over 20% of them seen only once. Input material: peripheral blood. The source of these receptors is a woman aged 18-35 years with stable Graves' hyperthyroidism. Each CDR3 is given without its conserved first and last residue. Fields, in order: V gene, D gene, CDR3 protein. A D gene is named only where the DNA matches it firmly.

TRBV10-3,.,AISESGREQPQH
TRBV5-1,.,ASSFASGETQY
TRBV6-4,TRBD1,ASRPGTGVSEAF
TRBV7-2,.,ASSLVVANIQY
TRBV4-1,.,ASSVRDQSSYEQY
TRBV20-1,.,SARDFGGRETQY
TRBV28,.,ASQGWNTEAF
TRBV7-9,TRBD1,ASSARQGRGETQY
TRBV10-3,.,AIRRTFNNSPLH
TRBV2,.,ASTGQKNSPLH
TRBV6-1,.,ASQGMNTEAF
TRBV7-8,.,ASSLQQGPYEQY
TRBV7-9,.,ASSLAREVRETQY
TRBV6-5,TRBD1,ASTSPQPGQYEQY
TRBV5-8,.,ASRLLTGGPLH
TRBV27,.,ASSLGGTYGYT
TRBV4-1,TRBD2,ASSQVVSGNYEQY
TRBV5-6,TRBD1,ASSFRGRTGELF
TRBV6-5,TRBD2,ASRYSGGDTYEQY
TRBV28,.,ASSLSGVNYGYT
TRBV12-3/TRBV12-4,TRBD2,ASSFGGGQETQY
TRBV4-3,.,ASSQDEGVQPQH
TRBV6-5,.,ASSYLGNGYT
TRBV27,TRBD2,ASSFLGGDSYEQY
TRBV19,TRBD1,ASSIGRGPGIGELF
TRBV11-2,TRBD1,ASSLDGTGDTEAF
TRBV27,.,ASSNGPFGETQY
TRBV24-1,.,ATGDPEGYGYT
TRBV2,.,ASSERRFGANVLT
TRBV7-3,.,ASKLSGNTGELF
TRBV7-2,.,ASSVSVVPSYEQY
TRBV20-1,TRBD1,SVRQGNNQPQH
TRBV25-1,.,ASSASNHGGGETQY
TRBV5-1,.,ASIPARQYEQY
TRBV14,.,ASSQEAAVETQY
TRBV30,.,AWRKPGTKNTGELF
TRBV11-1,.,ASSSGGATENTEAF